The 30 T cell receptor beta chains below come from one sample, sequenced in a study of technical replicates of blood from a few donors. The protocol was immunoSEQ multiplex PCR, while the TCRdb copy is restricted to in-frame clones and leaves out a portion. This table holds around 68,000 clones, around 91% found once. Sequencing was done on a sample of T cells isolated from PBMCs. These receptor sequences come from a human donor in good health. Some clones in this sample may be carry-over from other donors' samples.

This clone was seen once. The chain links TRBV27 to TRBJ2-7; TRBD2 agrees at 8 bases. The V segment lost 6 bases and the J segment 3 bases; nucleotides outside the gene matches: 19. CDR1 is MNHEY and CDR2 is SMNVEV in the germline V gene (reference sequence). The CDR3 consists of 18 residues. For the CDR3, the DNA is TGTGCCAGCAGCCCCTTCGGGCTAGCGGGCCCGGTTATCTACGAGCAGTACTTC. This encodes CASSPFGLAGPVIYEQYF.

The chain links TRBV27 to TRBJ2-1; 8 positions agree with TRBD2. With 4 bases clipped from V and 4 bases from J, the junction kept 6 bases outside the gene matches. The germline V gene encodes CDR1 MNHEY and CDR2 SMNVEV (reference sequence). The CDR3 has 15 residues. As DNA, the CDR3 is TGTGCCAGCAGTTCGACAGCGGGAGCGTACAATGAGCAGTTCTTC. Protein: CASSSTAGAYNEQFF.

The chain couples TRBV7-3 to TRBJ2-7, with 7 nucleotides matching TRBD1. From germline, CDR1 is SGHTA and CDR2 FQGTGA. The length of the CDR3 is 12 residues. V gave up 5 bases and J gave up 8 bases; unmatched junction bases: 6. CDR3 in DNA: TGTGCCAGCAGCCGCACAGGGGATAAGCAGTACTTC. Translation gives CASSRTGDKQYF.

The chain carries TRBV9 and TRBJ1-1, with a tentative D call TRBD1 (5 bases). Trimming cost V 3 bases and J 1 base, with 10 bases left between them. Looked up from germline, CDR1 is SGDLS and CDR2 is YYNGEE. The CDR3 is made up of 14 amino acids. The CDR3 loop reads CASSAATGNTEAFF. The CDR3 region has the DNA TGTGCCAGCAGCGCGGCCACAGGGAACACTGAAGCTTTCTTT.

There are a few counts of this clone. This chain joins TRBV5-1 and TRBJ1-1; tentatively, D is TRBD1 (5 bases). V lost 0 bases and J lost 0, with 9 bases in between. This CDR3 is 15 amino acids long. Germline loops: CDR1 SGHRS, CDR2 YFSETQ. The CDR3 DNA reads as TGCGCCAGCAGCTTGGTTCCGGGGGTGAACACTGAAGCTTTCTTT. This gives the protein CASSLVPGVNTEAFF.

This chain connects TRBV5-1 to TRBJ2-5, with TRBD1 identical over 8 bases. With V trimmed by 2 bases and J by 9 bases, 12 bases remained unmatched. The germline V gene has CDR1 SGHRS and CDR2 YFSETQ. The CDR3 loop spans 15 amino acids. The DNA of the CDR3 is TGCGCCAGCAGCTTTGGATCCGTGACAGGGGATCCCCAGTACTTC. Residues: CASSFGSVTGDPQYF.

The rearrangement uses TRBV7-9 and TRBJ2-5; D gene unclear. Germline CDR1 is SEHNR and CDR2 is FQNEAQ (reference sequence). Trimming shortened V by 1 base and J by 5 bases, and 5 bases separated the two germline ends. The CDR3 contains 12 residues. The CDR3 nucleotides are TGTGCCAGCAGCTTAGTTTCTGAGACCCAGTACTTC. Encoded protein: CASSLVSETQYF.

The chain links TRBV5-8 to TRBJ2-1, with 8 nucleotides matching TRBD1. The germline V gene has CDR1 SGHTS and CDR2 YDEGEE. This CDR3 spans 15 amino acids. Trimming took 4 bases from V and 10 from J; bases not matched to a gene: 13. The CDR3 is CASSHRGAKGIEQFF. The DNA for the CDR3 is TGTGCCAGCAGCCACAGGGGGGCAAAGGGTATAGAGCAGTTCTTC.

The chain is built from TRBV7-2 and TRBJ2-7; perhaps TRBD2 as D (6 bases). V gave up 6 bases and J gave up 1 base, with 10 bases separating them. CDR1 SGHTA and CDR2 FQGNSA come from the germline V gene. There are 13 residues in the CDR3. The CDR3 region is CASREGGSYEQYF. DNA of the CDR3: TGTGCCAGCAGAGAAGGAGGGTCCTACGAGCAGTACTTC.

J is TRBJ2-5 and V is TRBV28, with 7 bases that match TRBD2. The germline CDR1 and CDR2 sequences are MDHEN and SYDVKM. Trimming at V came to 6 bases and at J to 5 bases, leaving 15 bases not matched to a gene. The CDR3 is 16 residues long. CDR3 coding DNA: TGTGCCAGCAGCTTCTCCTTTGGACTAGTTGAGGAGACCCAGTACTTC. It yields the protein CASSFSFGLVEETQYF.

On this clone: One junction end does not reproduce the germline sequence, and a read error may be involved. The J gene is TRBJ2-1, the V gene TRBV5-1, with 8 bases that match TRBD2. The CDR3 loop spans 14 amino acids. Germline V gives CDR1 SGHRS, CDR2 YFSETQ. CDR3 sequence: CASSFSGAYNGQFF. CDR3 coding DNA: TGCGCCAGCAGCTTTAGCGGGGCCTACAATGGGCAGTTCTTC.

The chain links TRBV30 to TRBJ2-5; TRBD1 is a possible D gene (6 bases). Gene TRBJ2-7 matches the end of the DNA better, so the J call may be wrong. The germline CDR1 and CDR2 sequences are GTSNPN and SVGIG (reference sequence). The CDR3 consists of 13 residues. The CDR3 DNA reads TGTGCCTGGAAAGTGGGACAAACCTACGAGCAGTACTTC. Protein sequence: CAWKVGQTYEQYF.

V usage is TRBV27 and J usage is TRBJ2-7; 12 bases are a match to TRBD1. Germline V gene data show CDR1 as MNHEY and CDR2 as SMNVEV (reference sequence). The CDR3 totals 14 residues. V lost 4 bases, J lost 6 bases, and 4 bases stayed unmatched. The CDR3 loop reads CASSWGQGAREQYF. For the CDR3, the DNA is TGTGCCAGCAGTTGGGGACAGGGGGCCCGCGAGCAGTACTTC.

V usage is TRBV30 and J usage is TRBJ2-2, with 11 positions matching TRBD2. The CDR3 covers 19 residues. J lost 4 bases, V lost 3 bases, and 16 bases had no gene match. Germline assignment: CDR1 GTSNPN and CDR2 SVGIG (reference sequence). CDR3 coding DNA: TGTGCCTGGAGACCCCGGGGGAAGACTAGCGGGGCGAGCACCGGGGAGCTGTTTTTT. This codes for CAWRPRGKTSGASTGELFF.

The chain uses TRBV7-9 and TRBJ1-6, with 9 bases matching TRBD1. CDR3 size: 14 residues. The V segment lost 5 bases and the J segment 8 bases; nucleotides outside the gene matches: 4. CDR1 and CDR2 (germline): SEHNR, FQNEAQ (reference sequence). The CDR3 nucleotides are TGTGCCAGCAGCACCCGGGACAGGGATTCACCCCTCCACTTT. It encodes CASSTRDRDSPLHF.

The V call is TRBV27, the J call TRBJ2-1; possible D gene TRBD2, 6 bases. V lost 6 bases to trimming and J lost 4 bases, with 10 bases between them. The CDR3 consists of 13 residues. CDR1 MNHEY and CDR2 SMNVEV come from the germline V gene (reference sequence). The CDR3 spells CASRTSIYNEQFF. In nucleotides, the CDR3 is TGTGCCAGCAGAACTAGCATTTACAATGAGCAGTTCTTC.

This clone was found once. This chain links TRBV30 with TRBJ1-2; perhaps TRBD1 as D (5 bases). This CDR3 is built from 15 residues. Per the germline V gene, CDR1 is GTSNPN and CDR2 is SVGIG (reference sequence). Trimming stripped 1 base from V and 0 bases from J, with 12 bases between. The CDR3 coding sequence is TGTGCCTGGAGTGACGACAGCGCCTCTAACTATGGCTACACCTTC. Its protein is CAWSDDSASNYGYTF.

V is TRBV30 and J is TRBJ1-1; 10 bases map to TRBD1. Germline assignment: CDR1 GTSNPN and CDR2 SVGIG (reference sequence). The V and J ends lost 3 bases and 4 bases, in that order; junction bases with no gene match: 11. The CDR3 length is 16 residues. CDR3 in DNA: TGTGCCTGGAGAGCCTTTGGGGACAGGGGTTCCACTGAAGCTTTCTTT. Its protein product is CAWRAFGDRGSTEAFF.

The rearrangement joins TRBV6-6 to TRBJ2-7; TRBD1 agrees at 8 bases. Losses at the gene ends were 6 bases for V and 5 bases for J; bases not matched to a gene: 12. The CDR3 length is 15 residues. Germline-derived CDR1 and CDR2 are MNHNY and SVGAGI (reference sequence). The CDR3 is CASSRLGQGIDEQYF. Written as DNA, the CDR3 is TGTGCCAGCAGCCGCCTAGGACAGGGTATCGACGAGCAGTACTTC.

This chain uses TRBV30 with TRBJ1-1; TRBD1 matches 8 bases. V lost 8 bases and J lost 10; bases outside the gene matches: 6. Per germline, CDR1 GTSNPN and CDR2 SVGIG (reference sequence). The CDR3 is 10 residues long. In DNA form, the CDR3 reads TGTGCCGGAGACAGGGGAGGAGCTTTCTTT. This translates into CAGDRGGAFF.

V is TRBV6-1 and J is TRBJ2-1, with 9 bases matching TRBD2. Germline-derived CDR1 and CDR2 are MNHNS and SASEGT. This CDR3 comprises 18 residues. Unmatched junction bases numbered 14, after V lost 1 base and J lost 7 bases. Written as DNA, the CDR3 is TGTGCCAGCAGTGAAGAGGCTAGCGGGGATCCAAAAAGGAATGAGCAGTTCTTC. Its translation: CASSEEASGDPKRNEQFF.

The rearrangement uses TRBV6-1 and TRBJ1-6, with 7 bases matching TRBD1. V shed 0 bases and J 9 bases; nucleotides not matched to a gene: 8. Germline V gene lookup returns CDR1 MNHNS and CDR2 SASEGT. The CDR3 is made up of 16 amino acids. This CDR3 is CASSEALHRGGSPLHF. The CDR3 region has the DNA TGTGCCAGCAGTGAAGCCCTTCACAGGGGCGGTTCACCCCTCCACTTT.

The rearrangement links TRBV29-1 to TRBJ1-6; the match to TRBD1 covers 9 bases. Germline V gene lookup returns CDR1 SQVTM and CDR2 ANQGSEA. This CDR3 contains 13 residues. The CDR3 is CRVRDRENSPLHF. The CDR3 nucleotides read TGCAGAGTAAGGGACAGGGAGAATTCACCCCTCCACTTT.

The V gene is TRBV7-9, the J gene TRBJ1-6, with D hard to call. The CDR3 extends over 14 amino acids. Germline CDR1 is SEHNR and CDR2 is FQNEAQ (reference sequence). Trimming shortened V by 5 bases and J by 6 bases, and 11 bases separated the two germline ends. CDR3 protein: CASSLGLTNSPLHF. CDR3 sequence (DNA): TGTGCCAGCAGCCTTGGGCTCACTAATTCACCCCTCCACTTT.

The CDR3 sequence is CASSSTGGRGYEQYF. The CDR3 region has the DNA TGTGCCAGCAGTTCGACAGGGGGCCGGGGATACGAGCAGTACTTC. The chain is built from TRBV28 and TRBJ2-7; 10 bases line up with TRBD1. Germline V gene data show CDR1 as MDHEN and CDR2 as SYDVKM. The J segment lost 4 bases and the V segment lost 4 bases, leaving 7 bases of the junction unmatched. The CDR3 consists of 15 residues.

The chain joins TRBV30 to TRBJ2-1, with D possibly matching TRBD1 (7 bases). V shed 2 bases and J shed 8 bases, with 16 bases lying between them. Looked up from germline, CDR1 is GTSNPN and CDR2 is SVGIG (reference sequence). The CDR3 contains 14 residues. DNA for the CDR3: TGTGCCTGGAGTTTGGGCAGGGGGGCGGATGAGCAGTTCTTC. It is translated as CAWSLGRGADEQFF.

The chain joins TRBV9 to TRBJ2-1; D is ambiguous. This CDR3 comprises 19 residues. Trimming took 3 bases from V and 0 from J, leaving 22 bases between them. Germline CDR1 reads SGDLS; CDR2 reads YYNGEE. The CDR3 sequence is CASSAGFMARSFSYNEQFF. DNA of the CDR3: TGTGCCAGCAGCGCCGGTTTTATGGCCAGGTCTTTCTCCTACAATGAGCAGTTCTTC.

CDR3 DNA sequence: TGTGCCAGCAGCCCAGGTGCCTATGGCTACACCTTC. As protein: CASSPGAYGYTF. The chain recombines TRBV5-6 with TRBJ1-2; no firm D call. This CDR3 has 12 residues. V gave up 4 bases and J gave up 4 bases, with 8 bases separating them. Germline values: CDR1 SGHDT, CDR2 YYEEEE.

In this sample, this clone turned up once. This chain connects TRBV6-5 to TRBJ1-3; D uncertain. The CDR3 extends over 15 amino acids. Germline V CDR1 and CDR2: MNHEY, SVGAGI. Between the trimmed V and J ends, which lost 5 bases and 1 base, there was a span of 12 bases. As DNA, the CDR3 is TGTGCCAGCAGTGCTTCTCTTACATCTGGAAACACCATATATTTT. Its protein product is CASSASLTSGNTIYF.

The V and J genes are TRBV18 and TRBJ2-1, with D possibly matching TRBD2 (5 bases). The CDR3 totals 13 residues. Germline V gene sequence: CDR1 KGHSH, CDR2 LQKENI. V was clipped by 3 bases and J by 4 bases, with 7 bases between them. The CDR3 sequence is CASSPPGYNEQFF. In DNA, the CDR3 is TGTGCCAGCTCACCTCCGGGGTACAATGAGCAGTTCTTC.